A single sample gave rise to the 18 T cell receptor beta chains below, sequenced in a study of CD8+ T cells in alopecia areata (dated by TCRdb to 2016 to 2018). Cells from mouse cutaneous lymph nodes were pooled, stained for CD4, CD8alpha, NKG2D, NKG2ACE and other markers, and then sorted on a BD Influx. Preparation of the library involved the immunoSEQ multiplex PCR assay. To provide template for TCR sequencing, every sample had RNA extracted and reverse transcribed into cDNA. What TCRdb holds here is the immuneACCESS table cut down to in-frame rearrangements. Part of the clones is not present; checked against another copy, under half of the missing clones reflect an unresolved V gene, and the others are unexplained. The sample records around 18,000 clones, none occurring a single time. The top ten constitute 30% to 40% of the sample. The sequenced material came from CD8+ T cells sorted from a lymph node. These receptors were collected from a C3H/HeJ mouse with alopecia areata. This strain has the MHC haplotype H2-k.

This clone was picked up many times. Genes and germline come from the mouse. The read is 4 residues too short to cover the CDR3 end, so that end is filled in from the germline J gene. The chain combines TRBV5 with TRBJ2-1, with 10 nucleotides matching TRBD2. The CDR3 is made up of 15 amino acids. The germline V gene has CDR1 LGHNA and CDR2 YNLKQL (reference sequence). CDR3 amino acids: CASSQDWGGAAEQFF. The DNA read from the CDR3 is TGTGCCAGCAGCCAAGACTGGGGGGGCGCGGCT.

This clone appeared a few times. The protein given in TCRdb and the translation of the DNA differ at residue 11, and the sequence presented here derives from the DNA. Gene names refer to mouse genes. The read is 3 residues too short to cover the CDR3 end, so that end is filled in from the germline J gene. The V call is TRBV29, the J call TRBJ1-3; weak D call: TRBD1 (6 bases). The CDR3 length is 14 residues. The V end lost 6 bases, the J end lost 0 bases, and 9 bases lay between the germline ends. CDR1 is MSHET and CDR2 is SYDVDS in the germline V gene. This CDR3 reads CASRSGVSGNTLYF. The part of the CDR3 DNA that was read is TGTGCTAGCAGATCAGGGGTTTCTGGAAATACG.

Details on this clone: The listed genes are named as in mouse. Read sequence stops 4 residues before the CDR3 end, and the germline J gene provides the missing end. J is TRBJ1-2 and V is TRBV13-2; a weak D match, TRBD1 (5 bases). Germline assignment: CDR1 NNHNN and CDR2 SYGAGS (reference sequence). V lost 2 bases and J lost 1, with 6 bases in between. The CDR3 extends over 13 amino acids. CDR3 DNA, as far as it was read: TGTGCCAGCGGTGAGGGGGTAAACTCC. Its translation is CASGEGVNS. From start to end, the CDR3 is CASGEGVNSDYTF.

Many counts were recorded for this clone. The germline and genes are mouse ones. The read finishes 4 residues shy of the CDR3 end, and the germline J gene is used to complete it. The chain joins TRBV13-3 to TRBJ2-2, with 11 bases matching TRBD2. The CDR3 has 17 amino acids. The V gene end was trimmed by 1 base and the J gene end by 2 bases; junction bases not matched to a gene: 4. The germline V gene has CDR1 NNHDY and CDR2 SYVADS. CDR3 in amino acids: CASSDTNWGGNTGQLYF. The sequenced part of the CDR3 DNA is TGTGCCAGCAGTGATACCAACTGGGGGGGCAACACCGGG.

A word on this clone: The genes are named according to mouse. This chain's CDR3 is CTCSANRNQDTQYF. The CDR3 DNA, read in part, is TGCACCTGCAGTGCAAACAGGAACCAAGAC. This sequence joins TRBV1 and TRBJ2-5; TRBD1 might be the D (5 bases). With the read ending 4 residues before the CDR3 end, the germline J gene is used to fill in that end. From germline, CDR1 is NSQYPW and CDR2 LRSPGD (reference sequence). The CDR3 extends over 14 amino acids. Trimming cost V 2 bases and J 0 bases, with 6 bases left between them.

This clone has at least ten counts. The protein here is the DNA translation, as the TCRdb protein differs from it at residue 10. Gene names refer to mouse genes. The missing CDR3 end, 3 residues past where the read stops, is filled in from the germline J gene. The chain is built from TRBV19 and TRBJ1-3; no reliable D call. The CDR3 totals 13 residues. Trimming removed 2 bases from V and 2 bases from J, with 5 bases in between. Per the germline V gene, CDR1 is FNHDT and CDR2 is SITEND (reference sequence). The CDR3 here is CASSITAGNTLYF. CDR3 DNA, as far as it was read: TGTGCCAGCAGTATCACAGCTGGAAATACG.

This clone was counted at least ten times. Gene names follow the mouse nomenclature. The read halts 4 residues ahead of the CDR3 end, with the missing end drawn from the germline J gene. The rearrangement links TRBV13-3 to TRBJ2-7; 11 bases line up with TRBD2. This CDR3 region has 15 residues. Trimming took 1 base from V and 3 from J; bases not matched to a gene: 3. Germline V lookup: CDR1 NNHDY, CDR2 SYVADS. The CDR3 bases that were read are TGTGCCAGCAGTGATTGGGACTGGGGGCTCTAT. Translation: CASSDWDWGLY. The complete CDR3 protein is CASSDWDWGLYEQYF.

Notes on this clone: Gene names and germline match the mouse. The observed sequence ends 4 residues before the CDR3 terminus, with the missing tail filled in from the germline J gene. J is TRBJ2-7 and V is TRBV1, with no clear D. The CDR3 sequence is 14 residues long. Germline CDR1 NSQYPW, CDR2 LRSPGD (reference sequence). V was pared by 0 bases and J by 3 bases, with 9 bases between. CDR3 loop: CTCSADLAGYEQYF. The CDR3 bases that were read are TGCACCTGCAGTGCAGATTTAGCAGGCTAT. The complete variable domain, with remaining parts taken from reference TRBV1 and TRBJ2-7, reads VTLLEQNPRWRLVPRGQAVNLRCILKNSQYPWMSWYQQDLQKQLQWLFTLRSPGDKEVKSLPGADYLATRVTDTELRLQVANMSQGRTLYCTCSADLAGYEQYFGPGTRLTVL.

This clone was picked up a small number of times. Gene names are the mouse ones. The read stops 4 residues short of the end of the CDR3; the missing end is completed from the germline J gene. J is TRBJ1-1 and V is TRBV13-1; 11 bases agree with TRBD1. Germline values: CDR1 NSHNY, CDR2 SYGAGN. The CDR3 is 15 residues long. The V segment lost 6 bases and the J segment 4 bases; nucleotides outside the gene matches: 8. CDR3: CASTRTGGAGTEVFF. The sequenced CDR3 bases are TGTGCCAGCACCAGGACAGGGGGCGCGGGCACA.

Comments on this clone: Mouse gene names and germline throughout. With the read ending 4 residues before the CDR3 end, the germline J gene is used to fill in that end. The chain couples TRBV13-3 to TRBJ2-7, with TRBD1 as a possible D gene (5 bases). The V gene's germline CDR1 is NNHDY and CDR2 SYVADS. CDR3 length equals 14 residues. The V end was cut by 0 bases, the J end by 2 bases, with 9 bases between. CDR3 residues: CASSDEAGPYEQYF. The DNA read from the CDR3 is TGTGCCAGCAGTGATGAGGCAGGGCCCTAT.

A word on this clone: Genes and germline come from the mouse. The read halts 4 residues ahead of the CDR3 end, with the missing end drawn from the germline J gene. The chain links TRBV16 to TRBJ2-5, with D perhaps TRBD2 (6 bases). Looked up from germline, CDR1 is SGHSA and CDR2 is FRNQAP. V was trimmed by 1 base and J by 2 bases, leaving 7 bases between them. The CDR3 consists of 14 residues. The DNA read from the CDR3 is TGTGCAAGCAGCTTAGTGGGGGTCCAAGAC. This sequence encodes CASSLVGVQD. The entire CDR3 protein reads CASSLVGVQDTQYF.

This clone occurred a few times. Sequence at one end of the junction differs from germline and may be a read error. Gene names are mouse gene names. The missing CDR3 end, 4 residues past where the read stops, is filled in from the germline J gene. This rearrangement joins TRBV31 to TRBJ1-1; weak D call: TRBD1 (5 bases). This CDR3 spans 12 amino acids. Looked up from germline, CDR1 is GKSSPN and CDR2 is SITVG. Incomplete CDR3 DNA: TGTGCCTGGGACAGAACAAACAGA. It yields the protein CAWDRTNR. The CDR3 as a whole reads CAWDRTNREVFF.

With regard to this clone: The gene names here belong to mouse. The read halts 4 residues ahead of the CDR3 end, with the missing end drawn from the germline J gene. The rearrangement uses TRBV19 and TRBJ2-7; 10 nucleotides agree with TRBD2. Looked up from germline, CDR1 is FNHDT and CDR2 is SITEND (reference sequence). CDR3 length equals 14 residues. CDR3 region: CASSMLGGRDEQYF. CDR3 DNA, as far as it was read: TGTGCCAGCAGTATGCTGGGGGGGCGCGAT.

This clone was observed many times. Gene labels here are mouse ones. CDR3 DNA (partial): TGTGCCAGCGGTGATGCCAGAAACACA. It yields the protein CASGDARNT. The whole CDR3 is CASGDARNTEVFF. The chain combines TRBV13-2 with TRBJ1-1; D not certain. The DNA ends 4 residues before the CDR3 does, and the rest of the CDR3 is filled in from the germline J gene. Trimming took off 0 bases at V and 1 base at J, with 4 bases between the two ends. The CDR3 covers 13 residues. From germline, CDR1 is NNHNN and CDR2 SYGAGS (reference sequence).

Turning to this clone: Gene names are the mouse ones. CDR3 DNA, as far as it was read: TGTGCCAGCAGTGACTGGGGGTCTAGTGCAGAA. Residues: CASSDWGSSAE. In full, the CDR3 is CASSDWGSSAETLYF. The rearrangement links TRBV13-1 to TRBJ2-3; 7 bases are shared with TRBD2. The sequence runs out 4 residues before the end of the CDR3; the remainder is reconstructed from the germline J gene. This CDR3 is 15 amino acids long. Germline CDR1 and CDR2: NSHNY and SYGAGN. J lost 0 bases, V lost 2 bases, and 3 bases had no gene match.

A word on this clone: These gene names are mouse names. The read stops 4 residues short of the end of the CDR3; the missing end is completed from the germline J gene. The rearrangement uses TRBV31 and TRBJ1-4; D remains unclear. Trimming removed 2 bases from V and 4 bases from J, with 5 bases in between. CDR1 is GKSSPN, CDR2 SITVG, per germline. The CDR3 contains 12 residues. CDR3 sequence reads: CAWSWGNERLFF. The sequenced CDR3 bases are TGTGCCTGGAGTTGGGGCAACGAA.

This clone has only a few counts. Gene names and germline refer to mouse. Read data end 4 residues before the CDR3 end; the end is taken from the germline J gene. V and J are TRBV17 and TRBJ2-1; 7 bases are shared with TRBD1. The CDR3 has 14 residues. With 5 bases clipped from V and 5 bases from J, the junction kept 6 bases outside the gene matches. Germline V lookup: CDR1 MNHDT, CDR2 YYDKIL. The CDR3 is CASSLQGRDAEQFF. Incomplete CDR3 DNA: TGTGCTAGCAGTCTACAGGGGAGGGATGCT.

A word on this clone: The gene names given are mouse names. The read halts 4 residues ahead of the CDR3 end, with the missing end drawn from the germline J gene. This chain uses TRBV19 with TRBJ2-1; weak D call: TRBD2 (5 bases). CDR1 and CDR2 from the germline V gene are FNHDT and SITEND (reference sequence). The V gene lost 1 base and the J gene lost 6 bases, with 11 bases spanning the gap. This CDR3 region has 14 residues. This CDR3 reads CASSIRGLGAEQFF. Incomplete CDR3 DNA: TGTGCCAGCAGTATACGAGGGCTGGGTGCT.